The 24 T cell receptor beta chains listed next were all sequenced from one sample in a study of T cell repertoires in cytomegalovirus infection. No antigen has been identified for these receptors. TCRdb processed the reads anew with MiXCR; each CDR3 protein has one entry. The table lists roughly 700,000 distinct CDR3 sequences, around 35% of them singletons. Specimen: cultured PBMCs, collected from culture after CMV antigen stimulation. The receptors were gathered from a human donor in good health (CMV status not recorded). Some clones in this sample may be carry-over from other donors' samples.

The rearrangement joins TRBV10-3 to TRBJ2-5; perhaps TRBD1 as D (6 bases). Germline CDR1 ENHRY, CDR2 SYGVKD. V was pared by 8 bases and J by 5 bases, with 15 bases between. This CDR3 region has 13 residues. This CDR3 is CAIGRGGEETQYF. The CDR3 nucleotides read TGTGCCATCGGCCGTGGGGGCGAGGAGACCCAGTACTTC.

The V call is TRBV30, the J call TRBJ1-2; D is ambiguous. The CDR3 spans 15 residues. Germline loops: CDR1 GTSNPN, CDR2 SVGIG (reference sequence). Trimming took 1 base from V and 7 from J, leaving 19 bases between them. CDR3 DNA sequence: TGTGCCTGGAGTGCCGGCCTAGTTGTGGGATTTGGCTACACCTTC. Protein sequence: CAWSAGLVVGFGYTF.

The chain employs TRBV12-3 or TRBV12-4 and TRBJ2-1; tentatively, D is TRBD1 or TRBD2 (5 bases each). V gave up 7 bases and J gave up 11 bases, with 18 bases separating them. The CDR3 spans 13 residues. The CDR3 spells CASTTWGLTQQFF. For the CDR3, the DNA is TGTGCCAGCACCACCTGGGGGTTGACTCAGCAGTTCTTC.

CDR3 in DNA: TGTGCCAGCAGCTTGGACCCGGGCGAGGCTTTCTTT. Translation gives CASSLDPGEAFF. The chain recombines TRBV7-9 with TRBJ1-1; D call uncertain. In germline, CDR1 is SEHNR, CDR2 FQNEAQ (reference sequence). The CDR3 totals 12 residues. Trimming stripped 3 bases from V and 11 bases from J, with 13 bases between.

This clonotype was recorded a few times. The chain combines TRBV7-2 with TRBJ2-5, with 11 bases matching TRBD2. The germline CDR1 and CDR2 sequences are SGHTA and FQGNSA. CDR3 size: 14 residues. V shed 7 bases, J shed 4 bases, and the junction held 5 bases outside the gene matches. The CDR3 here is CASNSGLAGETQYF. The CDR3 coding sequence is TGTGCCAGCAACTCCGGACTAGCGGGAGAGACCCAGTACTTC.

This clonotype was detected many times. The rearrangement uses TRBV7-2 and TRBJ1-2; D ambiguous. Germline V gene data show CDR1 as SGHTA and CDR2 as FQGNSA. Between the trimmed V and J ends, which lost 4 bases and 0 bases, there was a span of 12 bases. This CDR3 is 15 amino acids long. The CDR3 sequence is CASSSPWAANYGYTF. The CDR3 region has the DNA TGTGCCAGCAGCTCCCCCTGGGCTGCTAACTATGGCTACACCTTC.

The rearrangement joins TRBV28 to TRBJ1-2; D is ambiguous. The V gene lost 2 bases and the J gene lost 8 bases, with 15 bases spanning the gap. Germline CDR1 reads MDHEN; CDR2 reads SYDVKM. This CDR3 is 14 amino acids long. CDR3 DNA sequence: TGTGCCAGCAGTTTACCACAGCGGGGTTACGGCTACACCTTC. Amino acids: CASSLPQRGYGYTF.

This clonotype was picked up a small number of times. This chain links TRBV6-6 with TRBJ2-5; D tentatively reads TRBD1 or TRBD2 (5 bases each). V was cut by 2 bases and J by 0 bases, with 13 bases left in between. This CDR3 spans 16 amino acids. Looked up from germline, CDR1 is MNHNY and CDR2 is SVGAGI (reference sequence). The CDR3 sequence is CASSYRIGTYQETQYF. CDR3 DNA: TGTGCCAGCAGTTACCGAATAGGGACGTACCAAGAGACCCAGTACTTC.

This clonotype was detected only a few times. The V and J genes are TRBV30 and TRBJ2-3; 9 bases match TRBD2. The germline CDR1 and CDR2 sequences are GTSNPN and SVGIG (reference sequence). There are 15 residues in the CDR3. The V gene end was trimmed by 3 bases and the J gene end by 4 bases; junction bases not matched to a gene: 8. The DNA of the CDR3 is TGTGCCTGGAGGGTCGCCGGGACTAGCCCAGATACGCAGTATTTT. It encodes CAWRVAGTSPDTQYF.

The chain uses TRBV7-6 and TRBJ2-5, with 7 bases lining up with TRBD2. The germline V gene encodes CDR1 SGHVS and CDR2 FNYEAQ. The ends lost 5 bases at V and 7 bases at J; junction bases unmatched: 13. This CDR3 is 15 amino acids long. The CDR3 loop is CASSPPSGAPRTQYF. Here the CDR3 DNA reads TGTGCCAGCAGCCCACCTAGCGGAGCCCCCAGGACCCAGTACTTC.

The CDR3 reads CASSPIGQGSDTQYF. DNA for the CDR3: TGTGCCAGCAGTCCTATAGGACAGGGGTCAGATACGCAGTATTTT. The V gene is TRBV7-6, the J gene TRBJ2-3; 9 nucleotides agree with TRBD1. The ends lost 6 bases at V and 4 bases at J; junction bases unmatched: 8. Germline V gene sequence: CDR1 SGHVS, CDR2 FNYEAQ. CDR3 length: 15 amino acids.

This clonotype has a handful of counts. The V gene is TRBV19, the J gene TRBJ1-5; D is possibly TRBD1 (6 bases). CDR3 size: 18 residues. V shed 1 base and J shed 9 bases, with 25 bases lying between them. The germline CDR1 and CDR2 sequences are LNHDA and SQIVND (reference sequence). For the CDR3, the DNA is TGTGCCAGTAGTATAGGCCCGGGGCGAGGGGGTCAAAGTCGGCCCCAGCATTTT. Its translation is CASSIGPGRGGQSRPQHF. The complete variable domain, with remaining parts taken from reference TRBV19 and TRBJ1-5, reads DGGITQSPKYLFRKEGQNVTLSCEQNLNHDAMYWYRQDPGQGLRLIYYSQIVNDFQKGDIAEGYSVSREKKESFPLTVTSAQKNPTAFYLCASSIGPGRGGQSRPQHFGDGTRLSIL.

This clonotype was observed a handful of times. The chain employs TRBV7-6 and TRBJ2-3, with 14 bases lining up with TRBD2. The CDR3 covers 20 residues. The trim removed 2 bases at V and 1 base at J, leaving 11 bases unmatched. Germline V gene data show CDR1 as SGHVS and CDR2 as FNYEAQ. The CDR3 nucleotides are TGTGCCAGCAGCTTAAGCGGGGGGACTAGCGGGAGCCTAGGCACAGATACGCAGTATTTT. Translated: CASSLSGGTSGSLGTDTQYF.

The chain uses TRBV6-2 or TRBV6-3 and TRBJ2-7; 14 bases agree with TRBD2. The germline gives CDR1 MNHEY, CDR2 SVGEGT. The CDR3 runs 16 residues. With 4 bases clipped from V and 2 bases from J, the junction kept 4 bases outside the gene matches. The CDR3 DNA is TGTGCCAGCAGTTCCGGGACTAGCGGGAGTCCCTACGAGCAGTACTTC. Protein product: CASSSGTSGSPYEQYF.

The rearrangement links TRBV6-1 to TRBJ1-6; D is possibly TRBD1 (6 bases). There are 14 residues in the CDR3. The V end lost 4 bases, the J end lost 9 bases, and 13 bases lay between the germline ends. Germline CDR1 MNHNS, CDR2 SASEGT. The CDR3 loop reads CASSGGHFGSPLHF. The CDR3 bases are TGTGCCAGCAGTGGGGGACACTTCGGTTCACCCCTCCACTTT.

CDR3 sequence (DNA): TGCAGTGCTAGACCCCCGAATAGCTACGAGCAGTACTTC. Protein sequence: CSARPPNSYEQYF. The V gene is TRBV20-1, the J gene TRBJ2-7; unclear D gene. V was shortened by 2 bases and J by 3 bases, with 11 bases between the two germline ends. The CDR3 spans 13 residues. Per the germline V gene, CDR1 is DFQATT and CDR2 is SNEGSKA (reference sequence).

This clonotype turned up a few times. The V and J genes are TRBV7-2 and TRBJ2-7; possibly TRBD2 for D (5 bases). Between the trimmed V and J ends, which lost 5 bases and 1 base, there was a span of 12 bases. CDR1 SGHTA and CDR2 FQGNSA come from the germline V gene. CDR3 length: 14 residues. CDR3: CASSSGPTSYEQYF. The DNA of the CDR3 is TGTGCCAGCAGCAGCGGCCCCACGTCCTACGAGCAGTACTTC.

This chain links TRBV7-2 with TRBJ2-3, with D unresolved. This CDR3 is built from 14 residues. The germline V gene has CDR1 SGHTA and CDR2 FQGNSA. Trimming took 2 bases from V and 3 from J, leaving 9 bases between them. This chain's CDR3 is CASSLTPRTDTQYF. CDR3 DNA: TGTGCCAGCAGCTTAACACCCAGGACAGATACGCAGTATTTT.

V gene TRBV25-1 combines with J gene TRBJ1-4; D is unresolved. With 0 bases removed from V and 5 bases from J, the gap between germline ends came to 13 bases. The CDR3 has 16 residues. Germline loops: CDR1 MGHDK, CDR2 SYGVNS. The CDR3 DNA reads TGTGCCAGCAGTGAATATCCCCCCGGCAGAAATGAAAAACTGTTTTTT. Its protein product is CASSEYPPGRNEKLFF.

This chain connects TRBV7-6 to TRBJ2-2; no clear D gene. The CDR3 loop spans 17 amino acids. V lost 6 bases, J lost 1 base, and 18 bases lay in between. CDR1 and CDR2 (germline): SGHVS, FNYEAQ. The CDR3 DNA reads TGTGCCAGCAGACCTAGAAAACTCGCATTGAACACCGGGGAGCTGTTTTTT. Translating gives CASRPRKLALNTGELFF.

CDR3 coding DNA: TGTGCCAGTATGTTAGGGGGAGGGAAGCAGTTCTTC. Translated, it gives CASMLGGGKQFF. The chain couples TRBV12-3 or TRBV12-4 to TRBJ2-1, with a tentative D call TRBD2 (7 bases). V lost 9 bases to trimming and J lost 11 bases, with 17 bases between them. This CDR3 comprises 12 residues.

This chain uses TRBV6-2 or TRBV6-3 with TRBJ1-6; no reliable D call. Trimming stripped 6 bases from V and 9 bases from J, with 18 bases between. This CDR3 is 15 amino acids long. Germline V CDR1 and CDR2: MNHEY, SVGEGT. The CDR3 here is CASSPDWAGISPLHF. CDR3 nucleotide sequence: TGTGCCAGCAGCCCGGATTGGGCCGGGATTTCACCCCTCCACTTT.

This clonotype was seen only a few times. This chain links TRBV7-9 with TRBJ2-4, with a weak D call TRBD1 (6 bases). Germline assignment: CDR1 SEHNR and CDR2 FQNEAQ (reference sequence). CDR3 size: 19 residues. Trimming removed 4 bases from V and 0 bases from J, with 22 bases in between. The DNA of the CDR3 is TGTGCCAGCAGCTCAGCCGGGAACACAGGGCGTCTAGCCAAAAACATTCAGTACTTC. Its translation is CASSSAGNTGRLAKNIQYF.

The chain uses TRBV5-5 and TRBJ1-1; D uncertain. The germline V gene has CDR1 SGHKS and CDR2 YYEKEE (reference sequence). Deletions cut 0 bases from V and 4 bases from J, with 19 bases between. The CDR3 has 17 residues. The chain's CDR3 is CASSLESPGWAPTEAFF. The CDR3, as DNA: TGTGCCAGCAGCTTGGAATCGCCAGGTTGGGCGCCCACTGAAGCTTTCTTT.